A selection of T cell receptor beta chains follows, all from one sample in a study of blood T cell repertoires in COVID-19. TCRdb's table, derived via immunoSEQ multiplex PCR, lists solely in-frame clones and lacks some. The profile shows about 230,000 clones, just over 85% of them singletons. The sequenced sample was peripheral blood. Receptor source: a man aged 45-65 years with COVID-19, enrolled during active disease. CDR3s include the opening cysteine and the closing phenylalanine or tryptophan. The order of the fields is CDR3 length, J gene, V gene, clone size, D gene, CDR3 protein, CDR3 DNA. D genes are given only for firm matches. Where a row states a size, it is once, few, many or the class of an expanded clone; other rows omit it.

16	TRBJ2-3	TRBV5-1	.	TRBD1	CASSPQGAQPTDTQYF	TGCGCCAGCAGCCCTCAGGGGGCGCAGCCCACAGATACGCAGTATTTT
16	TRBJ1-2	TRBV19	.	TRBD1	CASSNGQGRLNYGYTF	TGTGCCAGTAGTAACGGACAGGGTCGCCTCAACTATGGCTACACCTTC
13	TRBJ1-3	TRBV27	.	.	CASSFRVRDTIYF	TGTGCCAGCAGTTTCCGGGTTCGTGACACCATATATTTT
13	TRBJ2-7	TRBV19	.	.	CASAGQHSYEQYF	TGTGCCAGCGCGGGACAGCATAGCTACGAGCAGTACTTC
12	TRBJ1-5	TRBV19	.	.	CASGPSYQPQHF	TGTGCCAGTGGGCCGTCGTATCAGCCCCAGCATTTT
15	TRBJ2-1	TRBV7-3	.	TRBD2	CASSGDGGSMGEQFF	TGTGCCAGCAGCGGGGATGGCGGGAGTATGGGTGAGCAGTTCTTC
14	TRBJ2-4	TRBV28	once	.	CASSPGDSLTIQYF	TGTGCCAGCAGCCCAGGTGACAGTTTGACCATTCAGTACTTC
16	TRBJ2-1	TRBV7-9	once	TRBD2	CASSLLAEGKYNEQFF	TGTGCCAGCAGCCTACTAGCGGAAGGAAAATACAATGAGCAGTTCTTC
17	TRBJ2-1	TRBV7-2	.	TRBD2	CASSHPRGGVYYNEQFF	TGTGCCAGCAGCCATCCCCGCGGGGGGGTCTACTACAATGAGCAGTTCTTC
14	TRBJ1-3	TRBV25-1	.	.	CASSPMGGVNTIYF	TGTGCCAGCAGCCCTATGGGGGGGGTGAACACCATATATTTT
12	TRBJ2-7	TRBV5-5	.	.	CASSKQGYEQYF	TGTGCCAGCAGCAAGCAGGGCTACGAGCAGTACTTC
14	TRBJ1-2	TRBV28	.	.	CATRGDGSNYGYTF	TGTGCCACCCGAGGGGACGGGAGTAACTATGGCTACACCTTC
15	TRBJ1-2	TRBV6-5	.	TRBD1	CASRRDRGQGYGYTF	TGTGCCAGCAGAAGAGACAGGGGGCAGGGCTATGGCTACACCTTC
14	TRBJ2-2	TRBV6-5	.	TRBD1	CATARTGGTGELFF	TGTGCCACCGCCCGCACAGGGGGCACCGGGGAGCTGTTTTTT
16	TRBJ2-7	TRBV9	few	TRBD2	CASSVDEGLEGYEQYF	TGTGCCAGCAGCGTAGATGAGGGACTAGAAGGGTACGAGCAGTACTTC
16	TRBJ2-4	TRBV14	.	TRBD1	CASSGSGGLAKNIQYF	TGTGCCAGCAGCGGCTCAGGGGGCCTGGCCAAAAACATTCAGTACTTC
16	TRBJ2-3	TRBV5-1	.	TRBD1	CASSGTGTGILDTQYF	TGCGCCAGCAGCGGAACCGGGACAGGGATTTTAGATACGCAGTATTTT
14	TRBJ2-3	TRBV6-5	few	TRBD2	CASAGGARTDTQYF	TGTGCCAGCGCGGGGGGCGCGAGGACAGATACGCAGTATTTT
16	TRBJ1-3	TRBV5-1	.	.	CASSLELQGNGNTIYF	TGCGCCAGCAGCTTGGAGCTTCAGGGTAATGGAAACACCATATATTTT
14	TRBJ2-2	TRBV24-1	once	TRBD1	CATSEQTGTGELFF	TGTGCCACCAGTGAGCAGACAGGGACCGGGGAGCTGTTTTTT
14	TRBJ1-4	TRBV11-2	once	.	CASSPSGRGEKLFF	TGTGCCAGCAGCCCCTCGGGGAGGGGTGAAAAACTGTTTTTT
15	TRBJ2-1	TRBV7-3	.	TRBD2	CASSPGLAGGNEQFF	TGTGCCAGCAGCCCCGGACTAGCGGGAGGTAATGAGCAGTTCTTC
15	TRBJ2-5	TRBV2	.	TRBD1	CASSVDRGWGETQYF	TGTGCCAGCAGTGTGGACAGGGGATGGGGAGAGACCCAGTACTTC
14	TRBJ1-6	TRBV11-1	.	TRBD1	CASSWGQGRSPLHF	TGTGCCAGCAGCTGGGGACAGGGACGATCACCCCTCCACTTT
13	TRBJ1-1	TRBV15	.	TRBD1	CATSRDNRGQAFF	TGTGCCACCAGCAGAGATAACAGGGGGCAAGCTTTCTTT
12	TRBJ1-5	TRBV18	once	.	CASSQSGQPQHF	TGTGCCAGCTCACAATCAGGGCAGCCCCAGCATTTT
15	TRBJ2-7	TRBV3-1/TRBV3-2	few	TRBD1	CASSQAGTASYEQYF	TGTGCCAGCAGCCAAGCCGGGACAGCCTCCTACGAGCAGTACTTC
17	TRBJ2-7	TRBV18	.	TRBD1	CASPGQGKRLDVYEQYF	TGTGCCAGCCCTGGACAGGGGAAAAGGTTAGATGTCTACGAGCAGTACTTC
13	TRBJ2-7	TRBV12-3/TRBV12-4	few	.	CASSPSGAYEQYF	TGTGCCAGCAGCCCGTCGGGGGCCTACGAGCAGTACTTC
13	TRBJ2-4	TRBV4-3	once	TRBD2	CASSQEAGGPEYF	TGCGCCAGCAGCCAAGAGGCGGGGGGACCCGAGTACTTC
15	TRBJ1-5	TRBV24-1	.	.	CATSDHGTLNQPQHF	TGTGCCACCAGTGATCACGGGACACTAAATCAGCCCCAGCATTTT
16	TRBJ2-3	TRBV21-1	.	.	CASSNKWTESTDTQYF	TGTGCCAGCAGCAATAAATGGACAGAAAGCACAGATACGCAGTATTTT
16	TRBJ1-5	TRBV7-9	.	.	CASSLGVGGGHQPQHF	TGTGCCAGCAGCTTAGGAGTAGGGGGGGGCCATCAGCCCCAGCATTTT
12	TRBJ2-1	TRBV27	.	.	CASSPGWDTQFF	TGTGCCAGCAGTCCGGGTTGGGACACCCAGTTCTTC
16	TRBJ2-2	TRBV3-1/TRBV3-2	.	TRBD1	CASSKGQGGNTGELFF	TGTGCCAGCAGCAAAGGACAGGGGGGGAACACCGGGGAGCTGTTTTTT
17	TRBJ2-1	TRBV2	once	TRBD2	CASSEGYGGGSYNEQFF	TGTGCCAGCAGTGAGGGCTATGGGGGGGGCTCCTACAATGAGCAGTTCTTC
13	TRBJ2-1	TRBV24-1	.	.	CATSGAGGQVQFF	TGTGCCACCAGTGGGGCAGGCGGACAAGTCCAGTTCTTC
16	TRBJ2-7	TRBV6-6	.	TRBD2	CASSNRGSGRAYEQYF	TGTGCCAGCAGTAACCGGGGTAGCGGGAGGGCTTACGAGCAGTACTTC
13	TRBJ1-1	TRBV11-2	.	.	CASSLLYNTEAFF	TGTGCCAGCAGCTTACTGTATAACACTGAAGCTTTCTTT
13	TRBJ2-5	TRBV5-1	few	.	CASSLGPGETQYF	TGCGCCAGCAGCTTGGGCCCGGGGGAGACCCAGTACTTC
15	TRBJ1-3	TRBV6-5	once	TRBD1	CASSRDRNSGNTIYF	TGTGCCAGCAGTAGGGACAGAAACTCTGGAAACACCATATATTTT
16	TRBJ2-5	TRBV4-1	.	TRBD2	CASSQDYSGIQETQYF	TGCGCCAGCAGCCAAGATTACAGCGGGATCCAAGAGACCCAGTACTTC
14	TRBJ1-5	TRBV19	.	TRBD1	CASSRQGLNQPQHF	TGTGCCAGTAGTAGACAGGGGCTCAATCAGCCCCAGCATTTT
19	TRBJ2-1	TRBV14	.	TRBD2	CASSQEGNFAGAAYNEQFF	TGTGCCAGCAGCCAAGAGGGGAATTTTGCGGGAGCGGCCTACAATGAGCAGTTCTTC
15	TRBJ1-2	TRBV7-2	.	.	CASSPRDQGRGSYTF	TGTGCCAGCAGCCCACGAGACCAAGGCAGGGGAAGTTACACCTTC
12	TRBJ1-1	TRBV7-8	.	.	CASRRETAEAFF	TGTGCCAGCAGACGAGAAACTGCAGAAGCTTTCTTT
15	TRBJ2-2	TRBV7-3	.	TRBD2	CASSLGTSGARELFF	TGTGCCAGCAGCTTGGGGACTAGCGGCGCTAGGGAGCTGTTTTTT
15	TRBJ2-2	TRBV19	.	.	CASSVSQGNTGELFF	TGTGCCAGTAGTGTGTCACAGGGGAACACCGGGGAGCTGTTTTTT
15	TRBJ2-2	TRBV7-7	few	.	CASSLGHRNTGELFF	TGTGCCAGCAGCTTGGGACACCGGAACACCGGGGAGCTGTTTTTT
14	TRBJ1-1	TRBV11-2	.	.	CASSLKLGGTEAFF	TGTGCCAGCAGCTTAAAATTAGGGGGCACTGAAGCTTTCTTT
16	TRBJ2-3	TRBV5-6	.	TRBD2	CASSLRGVKGTDTQYF	TGTGCCAGCAGCTTGCGGGGGGTTAAGGGCACAGATACGCAGTATTTT
17	TRBJ1-4	TRBV28	.	TRBD1	CASSPWTGETTNEKLFF	TGTGCCAGCAGTCCCTGGACAGGGGAAACAACTAATGAAAAACTGTTTTTT
12	TRBJ2-7	TRBV19	.	.	CASSKRPGEVYF	TGTGCCAGTAGTAAACGACCGGGAGAAGTGTACTTC
16	TRBJ1-3	TRBV6-6	.	.	CASSYPTGTFGNTIYF	TGTGCCAGCAGTTACCCTACCGGGACATTCGGAAACACCATATATTTT
14	TRBJ2-7	TRBV11-2	.	.	CASSLAEGDYEQYF	TGTGCCAGCAGCTTAGCGGAGGGCGACTACGAGCAGTACTTC
13	TRBJ1-1	TRBV10-3	.	TRBD1	CAISATGDTEAFF	TGTGCCATCAGCGCCACAGGGGACACTGAAGCTTTCTTT
16	TRBJ2-3	TRBV19	.	TRBD2	CASSGLSGGLTDTQYF	TGTGCCAGTAGTGGCCTGAGCGGGGGACTCACAGATACGCAGTATTTT
13	TRBJ1-2	TRBV27	.	.	CASSLRGAYGYTF	TGTGCCAGCAGTTTGCGGGGGGCGTATGGCTACACCTTC